This T cell receptor (beta chain) emerged from a study of regulatory T cells in long-lasting Graves disease. In this sample, this clonotype turned up a few times. With iRepertoire HTBI primers and Arm-PCR of CDR3 regions, TCR beta libraries were built. Each CDR3 protein is one row after TCRdb ran MiXCR on the multiplex PCR reads. The table includes 350,000 to 450,000 distinct CDR3 sequences, 20% to 25% detected once. The time point was: persistent/refractory GD, antithyroid drugs over 5 years with positive TRAb. From RNA extracted from PBMCs, the TCR library was made. The germline V gene encodes CDR1 LNHDA and CDR2 SQIVND (reference sequence). Trimming took off 4 bases at V and 9 bases at J, with 12 bases between the two ends. This CDR3 contains 13 residues.

J is TRBJ2-2 and V is TRBV19, with a tentative D call TRBD1 (5 bases). The source was peripheral blood mononuclear cells (PBMCs), collected when the disease was refractory, from a patient treated with antithyroid drugs. The sequence derives from a woman aged 35 to 49 with Graves disease. CDR3 sequence (DNA): TGTGCCAGTAGTAGACCAGGGTACCGGGAGCTGTTTTTT. Amino acid sequence: CASSRPGYRELFF.